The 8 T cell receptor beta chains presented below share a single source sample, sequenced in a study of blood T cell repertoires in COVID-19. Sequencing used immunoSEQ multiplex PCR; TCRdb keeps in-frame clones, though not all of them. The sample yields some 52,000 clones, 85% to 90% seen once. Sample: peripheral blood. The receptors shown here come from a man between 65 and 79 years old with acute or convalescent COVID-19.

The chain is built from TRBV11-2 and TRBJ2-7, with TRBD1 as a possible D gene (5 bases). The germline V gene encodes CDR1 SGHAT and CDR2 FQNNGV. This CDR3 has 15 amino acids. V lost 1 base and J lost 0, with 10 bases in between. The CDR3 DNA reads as TGTGCCAGCAGCTTAGCAAGGGGTGCCTCCTACGAGCAGTACTTC. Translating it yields CASSLARGASYEQYF. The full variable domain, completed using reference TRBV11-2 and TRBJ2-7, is EAGVAQSPRYKIIEKRQSVAFWCNPISGHATLYWYQQILGQGPKLLIQFQNNGVVDDSQLPKDRFSAERLKGVDSTLKIQPAKLEDSAVYLCASSLARGASYEQYFGPGTRLTVT.

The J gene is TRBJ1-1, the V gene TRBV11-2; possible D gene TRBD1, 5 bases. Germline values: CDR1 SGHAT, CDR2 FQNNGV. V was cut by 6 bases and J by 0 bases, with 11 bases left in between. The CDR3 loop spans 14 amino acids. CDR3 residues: CASRPGTLNTEAFF. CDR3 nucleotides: TGTGCCAGCAGACCGGGGACTTTGAACACTGAAGCTTTCTTT.

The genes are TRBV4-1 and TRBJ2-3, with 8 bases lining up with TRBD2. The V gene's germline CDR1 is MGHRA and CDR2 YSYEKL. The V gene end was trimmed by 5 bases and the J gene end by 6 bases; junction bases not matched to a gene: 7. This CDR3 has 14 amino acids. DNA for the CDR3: TGCGCCAGCAGCTACGGGGGGGCCCGGGATACGCAGTATTTT. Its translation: CASSYGGARDTQYF.

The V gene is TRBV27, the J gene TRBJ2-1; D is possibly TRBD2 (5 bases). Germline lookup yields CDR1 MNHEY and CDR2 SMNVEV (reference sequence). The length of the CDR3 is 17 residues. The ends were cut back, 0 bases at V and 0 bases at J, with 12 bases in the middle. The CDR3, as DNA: TGTGCCAGCAGTTTATCGAGTAGCGCGAGCTCCTACAATGAGCAGTTCTTC. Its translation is CASSLSSSASSYNEQFF.

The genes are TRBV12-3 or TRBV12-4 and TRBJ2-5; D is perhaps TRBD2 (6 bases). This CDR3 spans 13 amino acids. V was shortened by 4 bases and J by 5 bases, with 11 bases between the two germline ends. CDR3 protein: CASSYGGRETQYF. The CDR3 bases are TGTGCCAGCAGTTACGGGGGAAGGGAGACCCAGTACTTC.

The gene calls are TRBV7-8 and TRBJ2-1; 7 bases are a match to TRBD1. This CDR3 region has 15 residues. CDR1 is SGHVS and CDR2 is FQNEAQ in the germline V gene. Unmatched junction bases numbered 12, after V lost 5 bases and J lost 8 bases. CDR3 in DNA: TGTGCCAGCAGCCCGAGACAAGGGGGCCGGGATGAGCAGTTCTTC. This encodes CASSPRQGGRDEQFF.

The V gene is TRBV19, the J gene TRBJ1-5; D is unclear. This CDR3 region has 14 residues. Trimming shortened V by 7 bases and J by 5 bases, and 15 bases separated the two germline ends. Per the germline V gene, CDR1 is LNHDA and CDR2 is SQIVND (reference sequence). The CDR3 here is CASNFREIHQPQHF. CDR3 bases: TGTGCCAGTAACTTCCGGGAGATACATCAGCCCCAGCATTTT.

DNA of the CDR3: TGTGCCAGCAGGGATGCGACTAGCCAAGAGACCCAGTACTTC. It is translated as CASRDATSQETQYF. This chain joins TRBV7-2 and TRBJ2-5; a possible D gene is TRBD2 (6 bases). From germline, CDR1 is SGHTA and CDR2 FQGNSA. With 6 bases removed from V and 1 base from J, the gap between germline ends came to 12 bases. This CDR3 is built from 14 residues.